Below, 22 T cell receptor beta chains from the same sample are listed, as sequenced in a study of untreated major depressive disorder. Assay: immunoSEQ multiplex PCR; the TCRdb copy retains only in-frame clones and omits some. This sample has 20,000 to 25,000 clones, with approximately 95% found just once. The sample consisted of CD4+ T cells from PBMCs. These receptors all come from a man younger than 45 in good health.

This clone was observed once. This sequence joins TRBV6-6 and TRBJ1-3, with a weak D call TRBD1 (6 bases). Germline-derived CDR1 and CDR2 are MNHNY and SVGAGI (reference sequence). The CDR3 sequence is 14 residues long. The ends were cut back, 5 bases at V and 4 bases at J, with 12 bases in the middle. CDR3 bases: TGTGCCAGCAGTCGTGGGGGCCCGGGAAACACCATATATTTT. Amino acids: CASSRGGPGNTIYF.

The rearrangement links TRBV7-3 to TRBJ2-1; D unclear. The CDR3 sequence is 13 residues long. CDR1 and CDR2 from the germline V gene are SGHTA and FQGTGA. Trimming removed 2 bases at V and 5 bases at J, with 7 bases between. The CDR3 nucleotides read TGTGCCAGCAGCTTATCCCAGAACAATGAGCAGTTCTTC. Protein product: CASSLSQNNEQFF.

The V gene is TRBV4-2, the J gene TRBJ2-1, with TRBD2 identical over 11 bases. Germline V gene lookup returns CDR1 LGHNA and CDR2 YNFKEQ. After removal of 4 bases from V and 10 bases from J, the junction contained 6 bases not matched to a gene. CDR3 length equals 14 residues. The CDR3 DNA follows: TGTGCCAGCAGCCCGGGGACTAGCGGAGACGAGCAGTTCTTC. Encoded protein: CASSPGTSGDEQFF.

This rearrangement joins TRBV7-2 to TRBJ2-1; a weak D match, TRBD2 (5 bases). The CDR3 extends over 15 amino acids. Trimming removed 7 bases at V and 0 bases at J, with 13 bases between. CDR1 is SGHTA and CDR2 is FQGNSA in the germline V gene. Written as DNA, the CDR3 is TGTGCCAGCACTGCAGCGGTGTCCTCCTACAATGAGCAGTTCTTC. It is translated as CASTAAVSSYNEQFF.

This chain connects TRBV5-1 to TRBJ2-3; 11 positions agree with TRBD2. The V and J ends lost 3 bases and 3 bases, in that order; junction bases with no gene match: 12. This CDR3 is 18 amino acids long. Germline CDR1 SGHRS, CDR2 YFSETQ. The DNA of the CDR3 is TGCGCCAGCAGCTGGAGTATTCCTAGCGGGAGGTGGACAGATACGCAGTATTTT. The encoded protein is CASSWSIPSGRWTDTQYF. The full variable domain, with the rest looked up from reference TRBV5-1 and TRBJ2-3, is KAGVTQTPRYLIKTRGQQVTLSCSPISGHRSVSWYQQTPGQGLQFLFEYFSETQRNKGNFPGRFSGRQFSNSRSEMNVSTLELGDSALYLCASSWSIPSGRWTDTQYFGPGTRLTVL.

The rearrangement links TRBV14 to TRBJ2-3; 7 bases line up with TRBD1. Trimming removed 1 base from V and 7 bases from J; junction bases left unmatched: 5. The germline V gene encodes CDR1 SGHDN and CDR2 FVKESK. The CDR3 length is 14 residues. The CDR3 DNA is TGTGCCAGCAGCCAAGTCGAGGGGGCCCATACGCAGTATTTT. Its protein product is CASSQVEGAHTQYF.

The chain has TRBV19 and TRBJ1-1, with D unresolved. CDR1 and CDR2 (germline): LNHDA, SQIVND (reference sequence). This CDR3 is 12 amino acids long. Trimming left V 4 bases short and J 1 base short, with 4 bases between. The CDR3 sequence: CASSKGNTEAFF. The CDR3 DNA reads TGTGCCAGTAGTAAGGGGAACACTGAAGCTTTCTTT.

The chain recombines TRBV5-1 with TRBJ2-6; a weak D match, TRBD1 (5 bases). The CDR3 consists of 18 residues. CDR1 is SGHRS, CDR2 YFSETQ, per germline. The germline V and J ends were trimmed by 1 base and 0 bases, with 14 bases remaining between them. This CDR3 is CASSLTRQFNSGANVLTF. In DNA, the CDR3 is TGCGCCAGCAGCTTGACCAGACAGTTTAACTCTGGGGCCAACGTCCTGACTTTC.

This clone was counted a single time. This chain joins TRBV30 and TRBJ2-7; D ambiguous. The germline V gene has CDR1 GTSNPN and CDR2 SVGIG (reference sequence). V lost 1 base to trimming and J lost 0 bases, with 10 bases between them. The CDR3 is made up of 14 amino acids. The CDR3 nucleotides are TGTGCCTGGAGTGAGGGAACAAGCTCCTACGAGCAGTACTTC. It yields the protein CAWSEGTSSYEQYF.

The J gene is TRBJ2-2, the V gene TRBV6-6; 8 bases are a match to TRBD2. CDR1 and CDR2 (germline): MNHNY, SVGAGI (reference sequence). The CDR3 length is 15 residues. J was trimmed by 4 bases and V by 2 bases; bases with no gene match: 3. In DNA, the CDR3 is TGTGCCAGCAGTTACAGGCTAGCGGGCACCGGGGAGCTGTTTTTT. This sequence encodes CASSYRLAGTGELFF.

This chain uses TRBV27 with TRBJ1-1, with a possible D match to TRBD1 (6 bases). V was shortened by 5 bases and J by 1 base, with 20 bases between the two germline ends. The CDR3 runs to 17 residues. The germline V gene has CDR1 MNHEY and CDR2 SMNVEV (reference sequence). The CDR3 sequence is CASSPYIGVTGNTEAFF. In nucleotides, the CDR3 is TGTGCCAGCAGTCCCTATATTGGGGTGACAGGGAACACTGAAGCTTTCTTT.

The J gene is TRBJ1-3, the V gene TRBV2, with TRBD1 matching over 8 bases. This CDR3 is built from 16 residues. Per the germline V gene, CDR1 is SNHLY and CDR2 is FYNNEI. J lost 4 bases, V lost 6 bases, and 11 bases had no gene match. CDR3 bases: TGTGCCAGCAGGGAGAGGACAGGGACTCTCGGAAACACCATATATTTT. This codes for CASRERTGTLGNTIYF. The complete variable domain, with remaining parts taken from reference TRBV2 and TRBJ1-3, reads EPEVTQTPSHQVTQMGQEVILRCVPISNHLYFYWYRQILGQKVEFLVSFYNNEISEKSEIFDDQFSVERPDGSNFTLKIRSTKLEDSAMYFCASRERTGTLGNTIYFGEGSWLTVV.

The chain uses TRBV25-1 and TRBJ1-2; D not resolved. There are 12 residues in the CDR3. Germline CDR1 MGHDK, CDR2 SYGVNS. The ends were cut back, 6 bases at V and 2 bases at J, with 7 bases in the middle. The DNA of the CDR3 is TGTGCCAGCAGAGTAAAGAACTATGGCTACACCTTC. This translates into CASRVKNYGYTF.

The chain recombines TRBV2 with TRBJ2-7, with 7 bases fitting TRBD2. The CDR3 runs to 15 residues. Germline V gene data show CDR1 as SNHLY and CDR2 as FYNNEI. J was trimmed by 0 bases and V by 1 base; bases with no gene match: 3. CDR3: CASSEELASSYEQYF. CDR3 nucleotides: TGTGCCAGCAGTGAAGAACTAGCGAGCTCCTACGAGCAGTACTTC.

The rearrangement links TRBV7-2 to TRBJ2-1, with TRBD2 matching 8 bases. V lost 1 base, J lost 6 bases, and 2 bases stayed unmatched. This CDR3 is built from 14 residues. CDR1 is SGHTA and CDR2 is FQGNSA in the germline V gene. The CDR3 sequence: CASSLGLAGNEQFF. Written as DNA, the CDR3 is TGTGCCAGCAGCTTAGGCCTAGCGGGCAATGAGCAGTTCTTC.

This clone was seen a single time. This chain joins TRBV5-1 and TRBJ2-1, with D unresolved. Germline CDR1 and CDR2: SGHRS and YFSETQ. Between the trimmed V and J ends, which lost 3 bases and 8 bases, there was a span of 12 bases. CDR3 size: 13 residues. Here the CDR3 DNA reads TGCGCCAGCAGCTCCCGGGCCCCAGATGAGCAGTTCTTC. Its protein is CASSSRAPDEQFF.

V gene TRBV6-1 combines with J gene TRBJ2-6, with 10 bases matching TRBD1. With 4 bases clipped from V and 4 bases from J, the junction kept 16 bases outside the gene matches. The CDR3 runs to 20 residues. Germline V gene lookup returns CDR1 MNHNS and CDR2 SASEGT. The CDR3: CASSGDRGASVILGANVLTF. The DNA for the CDR3 is TGTGCCAGCAGTGGGGACAGGGGTGCTTCTGTAATATTAGGGGCCAACGTCCTGACTTTC.

The chain carries TRBV11-1 and TRBJ2-5, with D unresolved. V lost 6 bases and J lost 5, with 16 bases in between. This CDR3 spans 14 amino acids. The germline CDR1 and CDR2 sequences are SGHAT and FQDESV (reference sequence). CDR3 sequence reads: CASRRPYLGETQYF. The CDR3 DNA reads TGTGCCAGCAGACGACCCTATCTTGGGGAGACCCAGTACTTC.

This rearrangement joins TRBV7-3 to TRBJ1-1; possibly TRBD1 for D (5 bases). V lost 2 bases and J 1 base, leaving 8 bases between the germline ends. The CDR3 has 14 amino acids. Germline V gene data show CDR1 as SGHTA and CDR2 as FQGTGA. The CDR3 bases are TGTGCCAGCAGCTTAGGAGGGGAGAACACTGAAGCTTTCTTT. Its translation is CASSLGGENTEAFF.

V gene TRBV5-1 combines with J gene TRBJ2-7; the D is unclear. Trimming removed 4 bases from V and 3 bases from J, with 17 bases in between. The CDR3 is 15 residues long. Looked up from germline, CDR1 is SGHRS and CDR2 is YFSETQ. The CDR3 DNA sequence: TGCGCCAGCAGCCGAGCTAGTCTTATAAACTACGAGCAGTACTTC. The encoded protein is CASSRASLINYEQYF. Filled out from reference TRBV5-1 and TRBJ2-7, the complete variable domain reads KAGVTQTPRYLIKTRGQQVTLSCSPISGHRSVSWYQQTPGQGLQFLFEYFSETQRNKGNFPGRFSGRQFSNSRSEMNVSTLELGDSALYLCASSRASLINYEQYFGPGTRLTVT.

The chain uses TRBV4-1 and TRBJ1-5; 7 bases agree with TRBD1. This CDR3 has 15 residues. Germline CDR1 is MGHRA and CDR2 is YSYEKL. The junction had 7 bases not matched to a gene; V was cut back by 6 bases and J by 2 bases. The CDR3 DNA sequence: TGCGCCAGCAGTCACAGACAGGGACGCAATCAGCCCCAGCATTTT. It encodes CASSHRQGRNQPQHF.

The chain uses TRBV9 and TRBJ1-2, with D unclear. Trimming removed 4 bases from V and 3 bases from J, with 13 bases in between. CDR1 and CDR2 from the germline V gene are SGDLS and YYNGEE. The CDR3 runs 14 residues. The CDR3 loop is CASSPTLEYYGYTF. CDR3 sequence (DNA): TGTGCCAGCAGCCCTACACTGGAGTACTATGGCTACACCTTC.